The text below deals with one T cell receptor (beta chain). Its antigen is still unknown. Some clones are missing from TCRdb's copy, which holds only in-frame ones; the method was immunoSEQ multiplex PCR. There are 120,000 or so clones in the sample; 65% to 90% occur only once, and 6% to 8% lies in the top ten. This record belongs to a study of T cell responses to AZD1222 COVID-19 vaccine. Across the whole study: Second doses at about 4 or about 12 weeks were pooled. Overall study findings and caveats: Along spike, vaccine-associated CD4 TCRs were found throughout, with dominance at 160-218 and 743-854.

Per the germline V gene, CDR1 is SGHDT and CDR2 is YYEEEE. Trimming pared 1 base from V and 2 bases from J, leaving 5 bases between. This CDR3 contains 13 residues. The starting material was peripheral blood, obtained on day 0 of AZD1222 vaccination. This rearrangement joins TRBV5-6 to TRBJ2-3, with unresolved D. This clonotype was obtained from an adult in good health. CDR3 in amino acids: CASSLWPTDTQYF. In nucleotides, the CDR3 is TGTGCCAGCAGCTTGTGGCCCACAGATACGCAGTATTTT.